The next 15 T cell receptor beta chains were all read from a single sample in a study of CD8 T cells in Susac syndrome. Random hexamers primed reverse transcription of about 0.45 to 1 ug RNA. Via MiXCR, TCRdb re-called the immunoSEQ multiplex PCR reads, giving one row per CDR3 protein. The sample lists approximately 170,000 distinct CDR3 sequences; 80% to 95% were seen once. Specimen: CD4+ T cells from PBMCs. The receptors derive from a human donor in good health.

This rearrangement joins TRBV4-1 to TRBJ2-2; weak D call: TRBD1 (5 bases). The germline V and J ends were trimmed by 3 bases and 0 bases, with 17 bases remaining between them. Germline values: CDR1 MGHRA, CDR2 YSYEKL. The CDR3 is 18 residues long. CDR3 amino acids: CASSHPRPGQANTGELFF. The CDR3 nucleotides read TGCGCCAGCAGCCACCCCAGGCCAGGACAAGCGAACACCGGGGAGCTGTTTTTT.

The chain has TRBV10-3 and TRBJ2-5, with TRBD2 identical over 8 bases. This CDR3 is built from 12 residues. V was pared by 10 bases and J by 4 bases, with 5 bases of the junction left unmatched. Germline V gene sequence: CDR1 ENHRY, CDR2 SYGVKD. The CDR3 protein is CASSREAETQYF. The CDR3 DNA reads as TGTGCCAGCTCGCGGGAGGCAGAGACCCAGTACTTC.

This rearrangement joins TRBV29-1 to TRBJ2-5; possibly TRBD1 for D (5 bases). Germline V gene data show CDR1 as SQVTM and CDR2 as ANQGSEA. The CDR3 is made up of 12 amino acids. Between the trimmed V and J ends, which lost 7 bases and 5 bases, there was a span of 14 bases. This CDR3 reads CSALDIGETQYF. CDR3 nucleotide sequence: TGCAGCGCTTTGGACATCGGGGAGACCCAGTACTTC.

The chain uses TRBV6-5 and TRBJ1-3; D is uncertain. With 0 bases removed from V and 0 bases from J, the gap between germline ends came to 6 bases. This CDR3 is 15 amino acids long. Germline V gene lookup returns CDR1 MNHEY and CDR2 SVGAGI. The CDR3 loop is CASSYSVDSGNTIYF. The CDR3 DNA reads TGTGCCAGCAGTTACTCAGTGGACTCTGGAAACACCATATATTTT.

V gene TRBV5-1 combines with J gene TRBJ1-3; maybe TRBD1 (6 bases). Germline-derived CDR1 and CDR2 are SGHRS and YFSETQ. V lost 4 bases to trimming and J lost 3 bases, with 11 bases between them. The CDR3 runs 14 residues. CDR3 sequence (DNA): TGCGCCAGCAGCCCCACAGGGAGTGGAAACACCATATATTTT. Residues: CASSPTGSGNTIYF.

The V gene is TRBV5-1, the J gene TRBJ2-3; 8 positions match TRBD2. J lost 5 bases, V lost 0 bases, and 5 bases had no gene match. Germline V gene data show CDR1 as SGHRS and CDR2 as YFSETQ. The CDR3 extends over 15 amino acids. The DNA of the CDR3 is TGCGCCAGCAGCTTGGTCGGGGGGGCCGAAGATACGCAGTATTTT. Translating gives CASSLVGGAEDTQYF. Based on the CDR3 plus reference TRBV5-1 and TRBJ2-3, the full variable domain is KAGVTQTPRYLIKTRGQQVTLSCSPISGHRSVSWYQQTPGQGLQFLFEYFSETQRNKGNFPGRFSGRQFSNSRSEMNVSTLELGDSALYLCASSLVGGAEDTQYFGPGTRLTVL.

The sample holds a few counts of this clonotype. A read error may account for a junction end that differs from germline. This chain joins TRBV7-8 and TRBJ2-2; tentative D call: TRBD1 (5 bases). The CDR3 contains 14 residues. In germline, CDR1 is SGHVS, CDR2 FQNEAQ. CDR3 sequence reads: CASSLGENTGELFF. The CDR3 coding sequence is TGTGCCAGCAGTTTAGGGGAGAACACCGGGGAGCTGTTTTTT.

The chain joins TRBV9 to TRBJ2-4; no clear D. Per germline, CDR1 SGDLS and CDR2 YYNGEE. Trimming removed 0 bases from V and 6 bases from J, with 10 bases in between. There are 14 residues in the CDR3. Written as DNA, the CDR3 is TGTGCCAGCAGCGTAGCGATATCGGGAAACATTCAGTACTTC. Translating it yields CASSVAISGNIQYF.

The chain uses TRBV20-1 and TRBJ2-5, with D tentatively TRBD2 (6 bases). This CDR3 has 13 amino acids. From germline, CDR1 is DFQATT and CDR2 SNEGSKA (reference sequence). V was cut by 5 bases and J by 4 bases, with 14 bases left in between. CDR3 sequence reads: CSASLGGSETQYF. The CDR3 DNA reads TGCAGTGCTTCTCTGGGGGGTTCAGAGACCCAGTACTTC.

V usage is TRBV9 and J usage is TRBJ2-5; D may be TRBD1 or TRBD2 (5 bases each). Trimming took 9 bases from V and 3 from J, leaving 9 bases between them. The CDR3 consists of 11 residues. Germline assignment: CDR1 SGDLS and CDR2 YYNGEE. CDR3: CATGTEETQYF. CDR3 sequence (DNA): TGTGCCACCGGGACCGAAGAGACCCAGTACTTC.

This rearrangement joins TRBV6-5 to TRBJ2-7, with D unresolved. This CDR3 comprises 14 residues. Germline CDR1 MNHEY, CDR2 SVGAGI. The ends were cut back, 2 bases at V and 4 bases at J, with 12 bases in the middle. CDR3 sequence: CASSYSVPAYEQYF. In DNA, the CDR3 is TGTGCCAGCAGTTACAGCGTCCCCGCTTACGAGCAGTACTTC.

J is TRBJ2-2 and V is TRBV4-1; D unresolved. This CDR3 is 14 amino acids long. Per the germline V gene, CDR1 is MGHRA and CDR2 is YSYEKL. V was clipped by 0 bases and J by 8 bases, with 10 bases between them. CDR3 amino acids: CASSQDSRKGELFF. Written as DNA, the CDR3 is TGCGCCAGCAGCCAAGATTCGAGGAAAGGGGAGCTGTTTTTT.

The chain combines TRBV7-9 with TRBJ1-1; 8 bases line up with TRBD1. The CDR3 is made up of 16 amino acids. Germline V gives CDR1 SEHNR, CDR2 FQNEAQ (reference sequence). Losses at the gene ends were 1 base for V and 1 base for J; bases not matched to a gene: 5. The CDR3 sequence: CASSLGYRGKNTEAFF. The CDR3 DNA reads as TGTGCCAGCAGCTTAGGCTACAGGGGGAAGAACACTGAAGCTTTCTTT.

This chain joins TRBV7-2 and TRBJ2-1; TRBD2 agrees at 8 bases. Looked up from germline, CDR1 is SGHTA and CDR2 is FQGNSA. The CDR3 consists of 16 residues. Losses at the gene ends were 5 bases for V and 7 bases for J; bases not matched to a gene: 13. The CDR3 sequence is CASSPVVRGAGNEQFF. The DNA of the CDR3 is TGTGCCAGCAGCCCCGTCGTGCGGGGGGCCGGTAATGAGCAGTTCTTC. The full variable domain, its missing parts supplied by reference TRBV7-2 and TRBJ2-1, is GAGVSQSPSNKVTEKGKDVELRCDPISGHTALYWYRQSLGQGLEFLIYFQGNSAPDKSGLPSDRFSAERTGGSVSTLTIQRTQQEDSAVYLCASSPVVRGAGNEQFFGPGTRLTVL.

This chain links TRBV7-9 with TRBJ2-7; D is possibly TRBD1 (6 bases). CDR1 is SEHNR, CDR2 FQNEAQ, per germline (reference sequence). The CDR3 runs 14 residues. V lost 5 bases and J 0 bases, leaving 11 bases between the germline ends. The CDR3 is CASSLGQLSYEQYF. As DNA, the CDR3 is TGTGCCAGCAGCCTCGGACAGCTCTCCTACGAGCAGTACTTC.